These 32 T cell receptor beta chains were all obtained from the same sample, sequenced in a study of human T cells and chemical hapten exposure. The sample's time point: patch test 3, about 24 weeks after DPC sensitization. Described treatment: therapeutic diphenylcyclopropenone sensitization with weekly scalp DPC. TCRdb analysed the RACE reads with MiXCR anew, one entry per CDR3 protein. The sample lists some 74,000 distinct CDR3 sequences, approximately 12% occurring once. The source was whole blood, collected in connection with sensitization to the hapten diphenylcyclopropenone (DPC). The receptors stem from a woman aged 50 to 65 with alopecia areata. Some clones in this sample may be carry-over from other donors' samples.

This clonotype was observed at least ten times. This chain uses TRBV19 with TRBJ1-2; TRBD1 is a possible D gene (5 bases). This CDR3 has 14 residues. Looked up from germline, CDR1 is LNHDA and CDR2 is SQIVND (reference sequence). V shed 7 bases and J shed 5 bases, with 17 bases lying between them. The CDR3 protein is CASTPPGLGYGYTF. The CDR3 region has the DNA TGTGCCAGTACCCCTCCGGGACTAGGATATGGCTACACCTTC.

V and J are TRBV15 and TRBJ1-5; 7 nucleotides line up with TRBD1. This CDR3 contains 14 residues. In germline, CDR1 is LNHNV, CDR2 YYDKDF (reference sequence). J was trimmed by 6 bases and V by 6 bases; bases with no gene match: 8. The CDR3 nucleotides read TGTGCCACCAGTCGAGACAGGGTTCGTCAGCCCCAGCATTTT. It encodes CATSRDRVRQPQHF.

This clonotype was seen only a few times. The chain joins TRBV11-1 to TRBJ2-5, with TRBD2 identical over 8 bases. The CDR3 runs 13 residues. Germline V lookup: CDR1 SGHAT, CDR2 FQDESV (reference sequence). Trimming cost V 7 bases and J 4 bases; bases outside gene matches: 5. The DNA of the CDR3 is TGTGCCAGCAAGGCGGGAGGAGGAGAGACCCAGTACTTC. This gives the protein CASKAGGGETQYF.

This clonotype was counted ten times or more. The CDR3 reads CASTQKPAGVNEQYF. The CDR3 nucleotides read TGTGCCAGCACCCAAAAGCCAGCGGGAGTAAACGAGCAGTACTTC. The V and J genes are TRBV6-2 or TRBV6-3 and TRBJ2-7; 8 positions agree with TRBD2. The germline CDR1 and CDR2 sequences are MNHEY and SVGEGT. The CDR3 has 15 residues. The trim removed 7 bases at V and 5 bases at J, leaving 13 bases unmatched.

This clonotype was detected ten times or more. The V and J genes are TRBV18 and TRBJ2-5, with a possible D match to TRBD2 (5 bases). V shed 3 bases and J shed 5 bases, with 13 bases lying between them. CDR3 length: 14 amino acids. The germline V gene has CDR1 KGHSH and CDR2 LQKENI. The CDR3 nucleotides read TGTGCCAGCTCACCGAGGGCAGGCGGCGAGACCCAGTACTTC. Translating gives CASSPRAGGETQYF.

This chain links TRBV9 with TRBJ2-2; TRBD2 matches 9 bases. After removal of 4 bases from V and 6 bases from J, the junction contained 10 bases not matched to a gene. The CDR3 runs to 16 residues. Germline V gene data show CDR1 as SGDLS and CDR2 as YYNGEE. CDR3 DNA sequence: TGTGCCAGCAGCCTATCGGGACTAGCAGCCGCCGGGGAGCTGTTTTTT. Its protein is CASSLSGLAAAGELFF.

This clonotype was detected ten times or more. The J gene is TRBJ2-1, the V gene TRBV29-1, with D possibly matching TRBD2 (5 bases). The CDR3 spans 14 residues. With 1 base removed from V and 5 bases from J, the gap between germline ends came to 12 bases. Germline V gene sequence: CDR1 SQVTM, CDR2 ANQGSEA. The CDR3 loop is CSVEGGIVHNEQFF. As DNA, the CDR3 is TGCAGCGTTGAAGGAGGGATTGTCCACAATGAGCAGTTCTTC.

V is TRBV4-2 and J is TRBJ2-3; TRBD1 aligns across 8 bases. Germline V gives CDR1 LGHNA, CDR2 YNFKEQ. The CDR3 totals 16 residues. J was trimmed by 3 bases and V by 2 bases; bases with no gene match: 7. This CDR3 is CASSQQQGGETDTQYF. CDR3 DNA sequence: TGTGCCAGCAGCCAACAACAGGGGGGTGAAACAGATACGCAGTATTTT.

This clonotype was picked up many times. This sequence joins TRBV11-2 and TRBJ2-2; D may be TRBD2 (6 bases). Germline V lookup: CDR1 SGHAT, CDR2 FQNNGV. This CDR3 is 15 amino acids long. V lost 7 bases and J lost 6, with 18 bases in between. CDR3 sequence: CASTDRRASSGELFF. The CDR3 DNA sequence: TGTGCCAGCACCGATAGGAGGGCCTCCTCCGGGGAGCTGTTTTTT.

This clonotype was detected only a few times. The rearrangement uses TRBV20-1 and TRBJ2-7; no reliable D call. Germline-derived CDR1 and CDR2 are DFQATT and SNEGSKA (reference sequence). The CDR3 runs 13 residues. Trimming stripped 4 bases from V and 0 bases from J, with 10 bases between. The CDR3 DNA sequence: TGCAGTGCTAAGTCGAGTAGCTCCTACGAGCAGTACTTC. This gives the protein CSAKSSSSYEQYF.

The chain carries TRBV28 and TRBJ2-5; 8 bases align to TRBD2. J lost 1 base, V lost 6 bases, and 10 bases had no gene match. This CDR3 is built from 16 residues. Germline V gene data show CDR1 as MDHEN and CDR2 as SYDVKM. DNA for the CDR3: TGTGCCAGCAGCCGCCGACTAGCGTCCTTCCAAGAGACCCAGTACTTC. Protein sequence: CASSRRLASFQETQYF. Combining the CDR3 with reference TRBV28 and TRBJ2-5 gives the whole variable domain DVKVTQSSRYLVKRTGEKVFLECVQDMDHENMFWYRQDPGLGLRLIYFSYDVKMKEKGDIPEGYSVSREKKERFSLILESASTNQTSMYLCASSRRLASFQETQYFGPGTRLLVL.

The chain couples TRBV29-1 to TRBJ1-2, with D unresolved. The V end was cut by 4 bases, the J end by 2 bases, with 11 bases between. Germline CDR1 and CDR2: SQVTM and ANQGSEA. There are 13 residues in the CDR3. The CDR3 DNA reads as TGCAGCGTTGGCGACCAAGTCAACTATGGCTACACCTTC. The encoded protein is CSVGDQVNYGYTF.

This clonotype was detected ten times or more. The CDR3: CSALTPNQETQYF. DNA for the CDR3: TGCAGTGCTCTAACCCCTAACCAAGAGACCCAGTACTTC. The chain links TRBV20-1 to TRBJ2-5; D call uncertain. V lost 5 bases and J 0 bases, leaving 10 bases between the germline ends. The CDR3 is 13 residues long. Germline V CDR1 and CDR2: DFQATT, SNEGSKA (reference sequence).

This clonotype was seen repeatedly, ten times or more. The chain has TRBV7-8 and TRBJ2-7; the D is unclear. Trimming took 1 base from V and 6 from J, leaving 7 bases between them. The V gene's germline CDR1 is SGHVS and CDR2 FQNEAQ. The CDR3 has 12 amino acids. CDR3 loop: CASSLEGGEQYF. In nucleotides, the CDR3 is TGTGCCAGCAGCTTAGAGGGTGGCGAGCAGTACTTC.

This clonotype was observed at least ten times. The V gene is TRBV7-6, the J gene TRBJ2-1; either TRBD1 or TRBD2 may fit D (5 bases each). In germline, CDR1 is SGHVS, CDR2 FNYEAQ. There are 14 residues in the CDR3. The V end lost 5 bases, the J end lost 9 bases, and 17 bases lay between the germline ends. CDR3 coding DNA: TGTGCCAGCAGCACAGCGGAAGGGGTAGGTGAGCAGTTCTTC. Translated, it gives CASSTAEGVGEQFF.

This clonotype was seen repeatedly, ten times or more. The V gene is TRBV11-2, the J gene TRBJ2-1, with TRBD2 identical over 13 bases. This CDR3 has 14 residues. Germline lookup yields CDR1 SGHAT and CDR2 FQNNGV. Trimming cost V 9 bases and J 10 bases; bases outside gene matches: 9. CDR3 region: CASHAGLAGNEQFF. The CDR3 DNA reads TGTGCCAGTCACGCGGGACTAGCGGGAAACGAGCAGTTCTTC.

The chain uses TRBV6-5 and TRBJ1-5, with TRBD1 identical over 9 bases. The CDR3 is 14 amino acids. Germline loops: CDR1 MNHEY, CDR2 SVGAGI. Trimming removed 5 bases from V and 7 bases from J; junction bases left unmatched: 6. The CDR3 nucleotides are TGTGCCAGCAGTGAGATGGACAGGGGCCAGCCCCAGCATTTT. Translating it yields CASSEMDRGQPQHF.

The chain combines TRBV20-1 with TRBJ2-1; D not certain. V was shortened by 0 bases and J by 8 bases, with 11 bases between the two germline ends. The CDR3 runs 13 residues. Per the germline V gene, CDR1 is DFQATT and CDR2 is SNEGSKA (reference sequence). The CDR3 region has the DNA TGCAGTGCTAGAGATCCTAGGCACTATGAGCAGTTCTTC. Protein product: CSARDPRHYEQFF.

A few counts support this clonotype. J is TRBJ1-2 and V is TRBV18; D is undetermined. The length of the CDR3 is 12 residues. Germline CDR1 and CDR2: KGHSH and LQKENI. Trimming shortened V by 3 bases and J by 7 bases, and 9 bases separated the two germline ends. CDR3 DNA sequence: TGTGCCAGCTCACCCACCGGCCTTGGCTACACCTTC. Residues: CASSPTGLGYTF.

In this sample, this clonotype turned up a few times. The chain recombines TRBV5-6 with TRBJ2-3; D is unclear. The CDR3 length is 13 residues. Looked up from germline, CDR1 is SGHDT and CDR2 is YYEEEE. The ends were cut back, 2 bases at V and 5 bases at J, with 9 bases in the middle. The CDR3 loop is CASSFGWVDTQYF. CDR3 sequence (DNA): TGTGCCAGCAGCTTTGGCTGGGTAGATACGCAGTATTTT.

This clonotype showed up many times. The chain is built from TRBV3-1 and TRBJ2-2; TRBD2 aligns across 7 bases. The CDR3 runs to 16 residues. V was clipped by 1 base and J by 3 bases; unmatched bases: 5. Germline V CDR1 and CDR2: LGHDT, YNNKEL (reference sequence). Written as DNA, the CDR3 is TGTGCCAGCAGCCAAGTTGCGGGAGCCGACACCGGGGAGCTGTTTTTT. Amino acids: CASSQVAGADTGELFF.

Ten or more counts support this clonotype. The CDR3 loop reads CAISEARQLANEKLFF. The DNA for the CDR3 is TGTGCCATCAGTGAGGCTCGACAGCTCGCTAATGAAAAACTGTTTTTT. This chain links TRBV10-3 with TRBJ1-4; maybe TRBD1 (5 bases). CDR1 and CDR2 (germline): ENHRY, SYGVKD. This CDR3 is built from 16 residues. Trimming left V 2 bases short and J 3 bases short, with 13 bases between.

This clonotype was counted at least ten times. The chain recombines TRBV2 with TRBJ2-7, with 12 bases matching TRBD2. CDR1 SNHLY and CDR2 FYNNEI come from the germline V gene. After removal of 5 bases from V and 6 bases from J, the junction contained 17 bases not matched to a gene. The CDR3 spans 18 residues. In DNA form, the CDR3 reads TGTGCCAGCAGTCTAAGCCCGGGACTAGCGGGTCGGCCCCCCGAGCAGTACTTC. It translates to CASSLSPGLAGRPPEQYF.

CDR3 sequence reads: CASTTGGAPNEKLFF. CDR3 sequence (DNA): TGTGCCAGCACCACGGGGGGGGCGCCTAATGAAAAACTGTTTTTT. The chain joins TRBV12-3 or TRBV12-4 to TRBJ1-4; perhaps TRBD1 as D (6 bases). V was shortened by 7 bases and J by 3 bases, with 15 bases between the two germline ends. The CDR3 is 15 amino acids.

The chain has TRBV4-2 and TRBJ1-6, with TRBD1 matching 7 bases. In germline, CDR1 is LGHNA, CDR2 YNFKEQ. Trimming cost V 1 base and J 6 bases; bases outside gene matches: 9. This CDR3 is 17 amino acids long. CDR3 loop: CASSQGRGEFGNSPLHF. The CDR3 region has the DNA TGTGCCAGCAGCCAAGGCAGGGGGGAGTTTGGTAATTCACCCCTCCACTTT.

This clonotype was detected ten times or more. This chain links TRBV20-1 with TRBJ2-3, with 13 bases that match TRBD2. The V gene's germline CDR1 is DFQATT and CDR2 SNEGSKA (reference sequence). V lost 1 base to trimming and J lost 2 bases; unmatched junction nucleotides: 6. The CDR3 covers 17 residues. The CDR3 sequence is CSARVEGLAGLTDTQYF. Written as DNA, the CDR3 is TGCAGTGCTAGAGTCGAGGGACTAGCGGGGCTCACAGATACGCAGTATTTT.

The table lists this clonotype with a few counts. This chain uses TRBV10-3 with TRBJ2-1; D possibly corresponds to TRBD2 (5 bases). Per germline, CDR1 ENHRY and CDR2 SYGVKD. Between the trimmed V and J ends, which lost 0 bases and 4 bases, there was a span of 10 bases. The CDR3 is made up of 15 amino acids. CDR3 region: CAISESYRTYNEQFF. CDR3 coding DNA: TGTGCCATCAGTGAGTCATATCGGACTTACAATGAGCAGTTCTTC.

This clonotype was recorded at least ten times. V and J are TRBV7-2 and TRBJ2-7; D remains unclear. Germline assignment: CDR1 SGHTA and CDR2 FQGNSA. V lost 5 bases and J lost 0, with 11 bases in between. CDR3 length: 14 residues. The CDR3: CASSPTGFSYEQYF. The CDR3 coding sequence is TGTGCCAGCAGCCCGACTGGTTTCTCCTACGAGCAGTACTTC.

This clonotype was found many times. This chain uses TRBV9 with TRBJ2-2; D not resolved. The CDR3 sequence is 12 residues long. Trimming took off 4 bases at V and 7 bases at J, with 8 bases between the two ends. The germline CDR1 and CDR2 sequences are SGDLS and YYNGEE. CDR3 sequence reads: CASSRGDGELFF. For the CDR3, the DNA is TGTGCCAGCAGCCGTGGGGACGGGGAGCTGTTTTTT.

J is TRBJ2-7 and V is TRBV27, with TRBD2 matching over 8 bases. The CDR3 totals 11 residues. Germline assignment: CDR1 MNHEY and CDR2 SMNVEV (reference sequence). J was trimmed by 12 bases and V by 2 bases; bases with no gene match: 3. The CDR3 reads CASSLGLATYF. The CDR3, as DNA: TGTGCCAGCAGTTTAGGACTAGCCACGTACTTC.

This clonotype appeared a few times. J is TRBJ1-6 and V is TRBV9, with D uncertain. Germline-derived CDR1 and CDR2 are SGDLS and YYNGEE. The CDR3 is made up of 14 amino acids. V lost 0 bases and J 7 bases, leaving 8 bases between the germline ends. This CDR3 reads CASSVAEGNSPLHF. The CDR3 DNA reads TGTGCCAGCAGCGTAGCTGAAGGGAATTCACCCCTCCACTTT.

This clonotype was recorded many times. The chain uses TRBV11-2 and TRBJ1-3, with unresolved D. V gave up 5 bases and J gave up 3 bases, with 5 bases separating them. This CDR3 is 12 amino acids long. Per germline, CDR1 SGHAT and CDR2 FQNNGV. CDR3 DNA sequence: TGTGCCAGCAGCCTCAATGGAAACACCATATATTTT. It codes for CASSLNGNTIYF.